The text below deals with one T cell receptor beta chain. The CDR3 is 16 residues long. Germline V lookup: CDR1 ENHRY, CDR2 SYGVKD. Unmatched junction bases numbered 10, after V lost 6 bases and J lost 1 base. This entry is derived from a study of blood T cell repertoires in COVID-19. This table comes from immunoSEQ multiplex PCR, and its TCRdb copy is limited to in-frame clones, with some not included. The table shows over 130,000 clones, with about 80% occurring only once. The chain is built from TRBV10-3 and TRBJ1-1; 8 nucleotides match TRBD1. Sequencing was carried out using PBMCs or T cells enriched from blood (not recorded which). This sequence originates from a woman younger than 30 who had been exposed to COVID-19. This chain's CDR3 is CAIRGQAGQTNTEAFF. CDR3 in DNA: TGTGCCATCAGGGGACAGGCCGGACAAACGAACACTGAAGCTTTCTTT.